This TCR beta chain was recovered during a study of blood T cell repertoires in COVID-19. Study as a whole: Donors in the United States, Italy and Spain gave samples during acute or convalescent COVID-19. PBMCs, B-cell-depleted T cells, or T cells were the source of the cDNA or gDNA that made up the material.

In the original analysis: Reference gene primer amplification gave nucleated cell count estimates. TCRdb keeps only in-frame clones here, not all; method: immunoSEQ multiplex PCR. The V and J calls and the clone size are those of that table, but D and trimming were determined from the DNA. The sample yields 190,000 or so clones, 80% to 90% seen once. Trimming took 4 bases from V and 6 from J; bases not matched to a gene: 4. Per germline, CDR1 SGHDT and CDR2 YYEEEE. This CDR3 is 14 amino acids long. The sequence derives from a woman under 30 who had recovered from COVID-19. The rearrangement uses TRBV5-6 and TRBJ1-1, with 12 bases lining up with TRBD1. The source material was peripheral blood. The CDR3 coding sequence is TGTGCCAGCAGCCCCGGGACAGGGGGCCCTGAAGCTTTCTTT. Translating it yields CASSPGTGGPEAFF.